This record looks at one T cell receptor (beta chain) sequence and its context. The germline V gene encodes CDR1 GTSNPN and CDR2 SVGIG (reference sequence). This CDR3 is 15 amino acids long. Unmatched junction bases numbered 12, after V lost 0 bases and J lost 7 bases. The sample comes from a study of blood T cell repertoires in COVID-19. Assignments of participants to cohorts depended upon their own reported clinical history. Assay: immunoSEQ multiplex PCR; the TCRdb copy retains only in-frame clones and omits some. The table shows some 270,000 clones, with nearly 90% occurring only once. Source material: PBMCs or T cells enriched from blood (not recorded which). This chain joins TRBV30 and TRBJ2-7; 7 bases line up with TRBD1. The TCR sequence derives from a woman in her fifties or sixties who had recovered from COVID-19. CDR3 sequence reads: CAWSVHPRGRGEQYF. The CDR3 DNA reads as TGTGCCTGGAGTGTACACCCCAGGGGGAGAGGAGAGCAGTACTTC.